These 6 T cell receptor beta chains share one sample of origin, sequenced in a study of shared clonotypes between healthy human individuals. Profiling relied on immunoSEQ multiplex PCR, and the TCRdb table lists in-frame clones only, not all of them. The profile shows about 330,000 clones, around two thirds of them singletons. What was sequenced was memory CD4+ T cells sorted from blood. Stated subset: CD45RA-negative fraction. Receptors were obtained from a man aged 25 to 40 in good health.

The V call is TRBV5-1, the J call TRBJ1-1, with D possibly being TRBD1 (5 bases). In germline, CDR1 is SGHRS, CDR2 YFSETQ. This CDR3 region has 15 residues. Trimming left V 2 bases short and J 5 bases short, with 16 bases between. The CDR3 spells CASSLGRDGRTEAFF. The CDR3 bases are TGCGCCAGCAGCTTAGGCCGGGACGGGCGGACTGAAGCTTTCTTT. The full variable domain, completed using reference TRBV5-1 and TRBJ1-1, is KAGVTQTPRYLIKTRGQQVTLSCSPISGHRSVSWYQQTPGQGLQFLFEYFSETQRNKGNFPGRFSGRQFSNSRSEMNVSTLELGDSALYLCASSLGRDGRTEAFFGQGTRLTVV.

The gene calls are TRBV11-3 and TRBJ2-2; TRBD1 or TRBD2 may be the D gene (5 bases each). This CDR3 is 16 amino acids long. Looked up from germline, CDR1 is SGHNT and CDR2 is YENEEA. Trimming took off 5 bases at V and 0 bases at J, with 13 bases between the two ends. The CDR3 spells CASSRTSGSNTGELFF. The CDR3 bases are TGTGCCAGCAGCCGGACTTCAGGGTCGAACACCGGGGAGCTGTTTTTT.

The chain is built from TRBV7-2 and TRBJ1-2; D gene unclear. This CDR3 comprises 13 residues. Germline CDR1 reads SGHTA; CDR2 reads FQGNSA. Trimming shortened V by 1 base and J by 0 bases, and 3 bases separated the two germline ends. The CDR3 DNA follows: TGTGCCAGCAGCTTAGATCCTAACTATGGCTACACCTTC. This translates into CASSLDPNYGYTF. Together with reference TRBV7-2 and TRBJ1-2, the CDR3 gives the full variable domain: GAGVSQSPSNKVTEKGKDVELRCDPISGHTALYWYRQSLGQGLEFLIYFQGNSAPDKSGLPSDRFSAERTGGSVSTLTIQRTQQEDSAVYLCASSLDPNYGYTFGSGTRLTVV.

The chain combines TRBV7-8 with TRBJ2-3; either TRBD1 or TRBD2 may fit D (5 bases each). Deletions cut 5 bases from V and 3 bases from J, with 12 bases between. Germline values: CDR1 SGHVS, CDR2 FQNEAQ. This CDR3 has 14 amino acids. The CDR3: CASSPLGETDTQYF. CDR3 bases: TGTGCCAGCAGCCCCTTAGGGGAGACAGATACGCAGTATTTT.

In nucleotides, the CDR3 is TGTGCCTGGAGCCCAGGACCGGGACTCATTTCCTACGAGCAGTACTTC. It translates to CAWSPGPGLISYEQYF. This rearrangement joins TRBV30 to TRBJ2-7, with D possibly TRBD2 on 6 matching bases. Germline CDR1 GTSNPN, CDR2 SVGIG (reference sequence). CDR3 length: 16 residues. V lost 3 bases to trimming and J lost 1 base, with 19 bases between them.

The chain combines TRBV2 with TRBJ1-2, with TRBD1 identical over 12 bases. The CDR3 has 15 residues. CDR1 is SNHLY, CDR2 FYNNEI, per germline. J was trimmed by 6 bases and V by 2 bases; bases with no gene match: 4. The CDR3 spells CASSEQGQGADGYTF. The CDR3 DNA reads as TGTGCCAGCAGTGAACAGGGACAGGGGGCGGATGGCTACACCTTC. Variable domain in full (rest from reference TRBV2 and TRBJ1-2): EPEVTQTPSHQVTQMGQEVILRCVPISNHLYFYWYRQILGQKVEFLVSFYNNEISEKSEIFDDQFSVERPDGSNFTLKIRSTKLEDSAMYFCASSEQGQGADGYTFGSGTRLTVV.